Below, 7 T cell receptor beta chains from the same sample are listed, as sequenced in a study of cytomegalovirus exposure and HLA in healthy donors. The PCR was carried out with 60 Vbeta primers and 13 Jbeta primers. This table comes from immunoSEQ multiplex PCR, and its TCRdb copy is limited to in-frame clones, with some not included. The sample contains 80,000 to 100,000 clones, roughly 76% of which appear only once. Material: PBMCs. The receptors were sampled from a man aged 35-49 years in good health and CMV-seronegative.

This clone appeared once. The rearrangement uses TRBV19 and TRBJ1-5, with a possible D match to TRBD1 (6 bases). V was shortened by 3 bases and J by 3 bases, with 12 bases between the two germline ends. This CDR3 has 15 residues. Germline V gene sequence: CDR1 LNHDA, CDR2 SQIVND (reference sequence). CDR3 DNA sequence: TGTGCCAGTAGTATTTCAGGGGAATACAATCAGCCCCAGCATTTT. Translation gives CASSISGEYNQPQHF.

The CDR3 sequence is CASSLALAGAHYEQYF. The CDR3 coding sequence is TGTGCCAGCAGCTTAGCCCTAGCGGGGGCACACTACGAGCAGTACTTC. The chain recombines TRBV7-9 with TRBJ2-7; 10 nucleotides line up with TRBD2. The CDR3 sequence is 16 residues long. The germline V gene encodes CDR1 SEHNR and CDR2 FQNEAQ (reference sequence). With V trimmed by 0 bases and J by 3 bases, 5 bases remained unmatched.

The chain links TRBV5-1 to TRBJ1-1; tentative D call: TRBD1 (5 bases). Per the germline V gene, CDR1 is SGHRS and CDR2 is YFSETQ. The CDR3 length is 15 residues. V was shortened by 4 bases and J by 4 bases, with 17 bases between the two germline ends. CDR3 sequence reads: CASSPPGLGSTEAFF. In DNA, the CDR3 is TGCGCCAGCAGCCCACCGGGACTAGGTTCCACTGAAGCTTTCTTT.

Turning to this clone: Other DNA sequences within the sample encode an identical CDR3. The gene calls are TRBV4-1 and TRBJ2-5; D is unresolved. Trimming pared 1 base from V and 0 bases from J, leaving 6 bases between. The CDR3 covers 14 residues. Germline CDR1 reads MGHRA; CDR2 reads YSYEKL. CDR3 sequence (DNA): TGCGCCAGCAGCCAAGGCAACTACCAAGAGACCCAGTACTTC. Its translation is CASSQGNYQETQYF.

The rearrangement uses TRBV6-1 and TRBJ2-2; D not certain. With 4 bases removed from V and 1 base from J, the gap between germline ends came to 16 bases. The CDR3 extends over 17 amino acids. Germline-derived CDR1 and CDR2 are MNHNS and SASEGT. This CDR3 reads CASSGSWLQKNTGELFF. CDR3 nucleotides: TGTGCCAGCAGTGGGTCCTGGCTCCAAAAGAACACCGGGGAGCTGTTTTTT.

This CDR3 is CASSIYLGGLRTEAFF. In DNA, the CDR3 is TGTGCCAGCAGCATTTACCTTGGGGGGTTGCGCACTGAAGCTTTCTTT. The chain joins TRBV5-6 to TRBJ1-1; TRBD1 is a possible D gene (5 bases). This CDR3 has 16 residues. Between the trimmed V and J ends, which lost 4 bases and 4 bases, there was a span of 20 bases. Germline CDR1 and CDR2: SGHDT and YYEEEE.

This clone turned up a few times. CDR3 DNA sequence: TGTGCCAGCAGCTACATTAGCGGGGGGGCTCGCGAGACCCAGTACTTC. Translation: CASSYISGGARETQYF. V gene TRBV5-4 combines with J gene TRBJ2-5, with TRBD2 matching over 11 bases. Trimming cost V 3 bases and J 5 bases; bases outside gene matches: 9. Germline CDR1 reads SGHNT; CDR2 reads YYREEE (reference sequence). The CDR3 spans 16 residues.